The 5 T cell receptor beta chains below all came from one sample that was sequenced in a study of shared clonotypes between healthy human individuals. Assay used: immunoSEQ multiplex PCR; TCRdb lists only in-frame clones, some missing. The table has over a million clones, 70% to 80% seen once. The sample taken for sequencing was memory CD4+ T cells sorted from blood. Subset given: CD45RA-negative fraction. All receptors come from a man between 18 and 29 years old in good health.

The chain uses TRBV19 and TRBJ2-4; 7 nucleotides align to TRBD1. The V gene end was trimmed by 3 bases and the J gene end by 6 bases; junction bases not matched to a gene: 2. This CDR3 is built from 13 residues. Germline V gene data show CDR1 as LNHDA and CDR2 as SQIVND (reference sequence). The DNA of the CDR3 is TGTGCCAGTAGTATCGGGACAGTAAACATTCAGTACTTC. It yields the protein CASSIGTVNIQYF.

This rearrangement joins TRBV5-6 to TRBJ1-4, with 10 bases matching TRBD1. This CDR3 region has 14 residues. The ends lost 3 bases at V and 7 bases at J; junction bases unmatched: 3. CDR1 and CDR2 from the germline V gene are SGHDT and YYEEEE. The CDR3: CASSSGTGVEKLFF. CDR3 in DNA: TGTGCCAGCAGCTCCGGGACAGGGGTTGAAAAACTGTTTTTT. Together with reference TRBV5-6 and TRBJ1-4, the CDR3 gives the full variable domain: DAGVTQSPTHLIKTRGQQVTLRCSPKSGHDTVSWYQQALGQGPQFIFQYYEEEERQRGNFPDRFSGHQFPNYSSELNVNALLLGDSALYLCASSSGTGVEKLFFGSGTQLSVL.

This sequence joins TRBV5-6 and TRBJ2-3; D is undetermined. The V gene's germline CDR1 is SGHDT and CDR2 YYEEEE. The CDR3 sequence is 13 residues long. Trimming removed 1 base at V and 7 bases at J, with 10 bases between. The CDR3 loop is CASSLTSVNTQYF. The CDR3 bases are TGTGCCAGCAGCTTGACCTCCGTAAATACGCAGTATTTT.

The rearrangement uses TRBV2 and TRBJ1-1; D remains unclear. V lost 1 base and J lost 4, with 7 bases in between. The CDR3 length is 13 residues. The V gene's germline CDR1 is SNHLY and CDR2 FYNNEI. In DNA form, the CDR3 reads TGTGCCAGCAGTGAAGAAGAGCTCACTGAAGCTTTCTTT. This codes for CASSEEELTEAFF. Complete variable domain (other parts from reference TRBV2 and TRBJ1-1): EPEVTQTPSHQVTQMGQEVILRCVPISNHLYFYWYRQILGQKVEFLVSFYNNEISEKSEIFDDQFSVERPDGSNFTLKIRSTKLEDSAMYFCASSEEELTEAFFGQGTRLTVV.

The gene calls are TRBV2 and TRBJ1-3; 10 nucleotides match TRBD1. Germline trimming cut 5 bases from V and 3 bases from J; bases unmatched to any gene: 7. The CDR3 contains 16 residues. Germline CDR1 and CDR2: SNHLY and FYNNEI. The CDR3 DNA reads TGTGCCAGCAGTCGAGACAGGGGGCGAAGTGGAAACACCATATATTTT. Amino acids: CASSRDRGRSGNTIYF.